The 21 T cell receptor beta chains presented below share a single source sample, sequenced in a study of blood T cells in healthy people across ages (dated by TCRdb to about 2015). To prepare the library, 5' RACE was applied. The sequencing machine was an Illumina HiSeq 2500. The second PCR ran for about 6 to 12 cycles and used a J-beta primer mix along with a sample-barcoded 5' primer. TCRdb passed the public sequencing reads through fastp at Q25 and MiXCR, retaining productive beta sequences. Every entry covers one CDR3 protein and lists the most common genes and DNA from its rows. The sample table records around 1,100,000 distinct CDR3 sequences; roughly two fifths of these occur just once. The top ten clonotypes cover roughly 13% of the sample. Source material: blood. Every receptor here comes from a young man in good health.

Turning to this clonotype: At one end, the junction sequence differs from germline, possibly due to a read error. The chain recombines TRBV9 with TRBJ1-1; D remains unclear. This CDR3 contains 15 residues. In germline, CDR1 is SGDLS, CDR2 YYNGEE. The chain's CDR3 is CACSVDVEENTEAFF. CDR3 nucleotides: TGTGCCTGCAGCGTAGATGTCGAAGAGAACACTGAAGCTTTCTTT. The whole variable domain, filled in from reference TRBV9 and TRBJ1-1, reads DSGVTQTPKHLITATGQRVTLRCSPRSGDLSVYWYQQSLDQGLQFLIQYYNGEERAKGNILERFSAQQFPDLHSELNLSSLELGDSALYFCACSVDVEENTEAFFGQGTRLTVV.

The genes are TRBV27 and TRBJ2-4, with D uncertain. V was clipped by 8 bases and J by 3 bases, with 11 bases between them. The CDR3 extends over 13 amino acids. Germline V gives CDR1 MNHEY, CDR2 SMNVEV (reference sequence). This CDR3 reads CASSWRNKNIQYF. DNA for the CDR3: TGTGCCAGCTCCTGGCGGAACAAAAACATTCAGTACTTC.

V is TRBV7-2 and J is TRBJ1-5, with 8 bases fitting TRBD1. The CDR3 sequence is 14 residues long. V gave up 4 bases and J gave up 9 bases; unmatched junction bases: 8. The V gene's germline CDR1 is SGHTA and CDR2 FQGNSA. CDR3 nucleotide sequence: TGTGCCAGCAGCTCTGGACAGGGTTATCGGCCCCAGCATTTT. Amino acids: CASSSGQGYRPQHF.

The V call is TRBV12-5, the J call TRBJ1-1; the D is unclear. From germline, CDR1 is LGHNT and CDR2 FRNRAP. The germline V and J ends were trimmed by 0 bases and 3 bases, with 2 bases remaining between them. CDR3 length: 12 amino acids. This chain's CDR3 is CASGLVDTEAFF. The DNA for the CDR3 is TGTGCTAGTGGTTTGGTAGACACTGAAGCTTTCTTT. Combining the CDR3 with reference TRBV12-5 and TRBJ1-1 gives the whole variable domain DARVTQTPRHKVTEMGQEVTMRCQPILGHNTVFWYRQTMMQGLELLAYFRNRAPLDDSGMPKDRFSAEMPDATLATLKIQPSEPRDSAVYFCASGLVDTEAFFGQGTRLTVV.

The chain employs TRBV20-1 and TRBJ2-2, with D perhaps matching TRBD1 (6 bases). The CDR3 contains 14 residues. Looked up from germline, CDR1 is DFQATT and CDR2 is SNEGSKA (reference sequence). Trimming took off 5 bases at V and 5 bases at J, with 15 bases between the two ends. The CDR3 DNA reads TGCAGTGCTCCCAGACAGGATATTACCGGGGAGCTGTTTTTT. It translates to CSAPRQDITGELFF.

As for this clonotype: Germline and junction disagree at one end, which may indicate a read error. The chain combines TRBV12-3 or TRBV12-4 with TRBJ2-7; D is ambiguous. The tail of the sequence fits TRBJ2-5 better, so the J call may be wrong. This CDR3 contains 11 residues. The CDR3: CVSAFLETQYF. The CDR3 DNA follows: TGTGTCAGCGCATTTTTGGAGACCCAGTACTTC.

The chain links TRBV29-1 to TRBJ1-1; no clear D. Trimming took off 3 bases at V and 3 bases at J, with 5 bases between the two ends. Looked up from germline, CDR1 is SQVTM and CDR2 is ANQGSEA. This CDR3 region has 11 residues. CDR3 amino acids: CSVDSDTEAFF. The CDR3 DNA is TGCAGCGTTGATAGTGACACTGAAGCTTTCTTT.

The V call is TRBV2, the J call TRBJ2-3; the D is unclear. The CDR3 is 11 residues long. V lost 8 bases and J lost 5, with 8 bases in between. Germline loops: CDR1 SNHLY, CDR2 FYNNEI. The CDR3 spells CASEYRDTQYF. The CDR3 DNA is TGTGCCAGCGAGTACAGAGATACGCAGTATTTT.

CDR3 bases: TGTGCCAGCAGCAAACAGTCGGGTCCGGAAGCTTTCTTT. It codes for CASSKQSGPEAFF. The V call is TRBV7-2, the J call TRBJ1-1; no definite D call. The CDR3 loop spans 13 amino acids. Germline loops: CDR1 SGHTA, CDR2 FQGNSA. The V end was cut by 5 bases, the J end by 8 bases, with 15 bases between.

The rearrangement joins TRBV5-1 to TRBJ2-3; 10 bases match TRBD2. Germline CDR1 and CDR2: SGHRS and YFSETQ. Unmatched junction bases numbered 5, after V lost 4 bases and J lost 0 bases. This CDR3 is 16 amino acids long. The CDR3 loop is CASSASSGGSTDTQYF. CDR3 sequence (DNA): TGCGCCAGCAGCGCGTCTAGCGGGGGAAGCACAGATACGCAGTATTTT.

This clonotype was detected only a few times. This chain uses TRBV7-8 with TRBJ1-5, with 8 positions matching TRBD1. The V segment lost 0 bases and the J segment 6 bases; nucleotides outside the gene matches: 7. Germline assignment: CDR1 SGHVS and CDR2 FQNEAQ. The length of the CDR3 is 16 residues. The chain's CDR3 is CASSLASQGVTQPQHF. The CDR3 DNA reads TGTGCCAGCAGCTTAGCTTCACAGGGGGTTACTCAGCCCCAGCATTTT.

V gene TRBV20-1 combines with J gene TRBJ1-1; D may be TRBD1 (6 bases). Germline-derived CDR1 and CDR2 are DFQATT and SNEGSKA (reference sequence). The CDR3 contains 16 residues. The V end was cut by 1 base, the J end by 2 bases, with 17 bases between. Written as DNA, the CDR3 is TGCAGTGCTAGAGCGGCGGGGGGCAGGGCAAACACTGAAGCTTTCTTT. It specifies CSARAAGGRANTEAFF.

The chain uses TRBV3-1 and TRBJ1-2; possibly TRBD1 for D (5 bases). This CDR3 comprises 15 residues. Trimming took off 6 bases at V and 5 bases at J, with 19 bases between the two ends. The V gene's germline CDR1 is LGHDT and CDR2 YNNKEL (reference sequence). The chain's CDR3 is CASSYSQGFLYGYTF. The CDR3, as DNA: TGTGCCAGCAGTTACTCCCAGGGATTCTTATATGGCTACACCTTC.

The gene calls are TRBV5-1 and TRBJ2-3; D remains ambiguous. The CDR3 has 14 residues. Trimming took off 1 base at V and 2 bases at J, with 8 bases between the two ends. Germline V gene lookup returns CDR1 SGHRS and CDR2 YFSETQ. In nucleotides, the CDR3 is TGCGCCAGCAGCTTGAACCATCCCACAGATACGCAGTATTTT. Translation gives CASSLNHPTDTQYF.

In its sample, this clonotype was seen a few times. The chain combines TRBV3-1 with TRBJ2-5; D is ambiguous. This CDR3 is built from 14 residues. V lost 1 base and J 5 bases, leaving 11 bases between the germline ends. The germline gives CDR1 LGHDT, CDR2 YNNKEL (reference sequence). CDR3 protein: CASSQVRKRETQYF. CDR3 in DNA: TGTGCCAGCAGCCAAGTCAGGAAACGGGAGACCCAGTACTTC.

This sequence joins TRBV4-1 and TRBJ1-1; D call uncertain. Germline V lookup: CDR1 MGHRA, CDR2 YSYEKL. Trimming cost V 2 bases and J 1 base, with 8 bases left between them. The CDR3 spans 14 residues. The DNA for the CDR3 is TGCGCCAGCAGCCAATTGGACGGGAACACTGAAGCTTTCTTT. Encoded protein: CASSQLDGNTEAFF.

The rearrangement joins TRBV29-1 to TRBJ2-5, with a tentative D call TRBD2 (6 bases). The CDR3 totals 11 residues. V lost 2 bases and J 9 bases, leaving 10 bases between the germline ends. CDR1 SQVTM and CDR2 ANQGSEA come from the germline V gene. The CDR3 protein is CSVELGEAQYF. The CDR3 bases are TGCAGCGTTGAACTTGGGGAGGCCCAGTACTTC.

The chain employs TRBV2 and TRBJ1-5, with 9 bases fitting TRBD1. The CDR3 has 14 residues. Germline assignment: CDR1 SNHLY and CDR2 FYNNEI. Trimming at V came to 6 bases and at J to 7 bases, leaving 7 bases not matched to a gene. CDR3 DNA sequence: TGTGCCAGCAGGGTACAGGGGGCGAAGCAGCCCCAGCATTTT. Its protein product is CASRVQGAKQPQHF.

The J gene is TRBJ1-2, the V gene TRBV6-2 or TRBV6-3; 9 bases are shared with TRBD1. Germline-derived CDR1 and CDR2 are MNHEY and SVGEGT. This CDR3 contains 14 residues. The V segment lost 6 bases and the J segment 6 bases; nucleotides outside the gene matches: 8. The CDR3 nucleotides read TGTGCCAGCAGGTGGCCGGGACAGGGCCATGGCTACACCTTC. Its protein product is CASRWPGQGHGYTF.

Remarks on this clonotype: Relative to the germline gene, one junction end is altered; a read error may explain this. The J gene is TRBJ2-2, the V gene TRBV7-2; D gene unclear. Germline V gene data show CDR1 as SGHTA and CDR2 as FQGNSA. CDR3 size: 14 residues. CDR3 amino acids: CASSLVENTRELFF. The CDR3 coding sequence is TGTGCCAGCAGCTTAGTAGAGAACACCAGGGAGCTGTTTTTT.

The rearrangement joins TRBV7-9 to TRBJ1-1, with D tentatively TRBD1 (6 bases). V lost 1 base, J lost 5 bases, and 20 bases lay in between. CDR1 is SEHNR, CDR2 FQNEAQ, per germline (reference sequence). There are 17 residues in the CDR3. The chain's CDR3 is CASSLEAGGLTLTEAFF. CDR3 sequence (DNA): TGTGCCAGCAGCTTAGAGGCGGGGGGCCTGACTTTAACTGAAGCTTTCTTT.